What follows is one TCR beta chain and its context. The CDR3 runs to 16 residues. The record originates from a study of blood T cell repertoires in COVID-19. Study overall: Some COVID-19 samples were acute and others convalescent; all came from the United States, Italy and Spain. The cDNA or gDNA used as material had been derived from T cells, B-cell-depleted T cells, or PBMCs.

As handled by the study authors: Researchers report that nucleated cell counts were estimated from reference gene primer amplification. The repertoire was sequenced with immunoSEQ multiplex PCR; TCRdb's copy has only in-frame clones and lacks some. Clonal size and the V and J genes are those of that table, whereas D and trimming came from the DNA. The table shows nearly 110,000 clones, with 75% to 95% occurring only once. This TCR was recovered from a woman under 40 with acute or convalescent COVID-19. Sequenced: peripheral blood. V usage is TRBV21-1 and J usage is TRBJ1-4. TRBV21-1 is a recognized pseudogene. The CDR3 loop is CASTKRRGPRGEKLFF. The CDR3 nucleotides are TGTGCCAGCACCAAAAGACGGGGTCCTCGAGGTGAAAAACTGTTTTTT.